What follows are 12 T cell receptor beta chains derived from one specimen sequenced in a study of T cell responses to AZD1222 COVID-19 vaccine. Sequenced by immunoSEQ multiplex PCR; TCRdb stores in-frame clones only, minus some. In the table there are over 150,000 clones, 85% to 95% of which are singletons. Sequenced material: peripheral blood, taken 28 days after the second dose of the MenACWY control vaccine. These receptors were obtained from an adult who received the MenACWY meningococcal vaccine as a control.

This clone was seen only once. V usage is TRBV28 and J usage is TRBJ1-6, with TRBD1 matching over 7 bases. Per the germline V gene, CDR1 is MDHEN and CDR2 is SYDVKM. With V trimmed by 7 bases and J by 11 bases, 14 bases remained unmatched. There are 15 residues in the CDR3. CDR3 DNA: TGTGCCAGCACCCCTGGCAGGGGGACAGAGACACCCCTCCACTTT. Protein sequence: CASTPGRGTETPLHF.

The chain has TRBV10-2 and TRBJ1-2; a possible D gene is TRBD1 (5 bases). Germline CDR1 WSHSY, CDR2 SAAADI. Trimming stripped 3 bases from V and 2 bases from J, with 7 bases between. This CDR3 contains 13 residues. In nucleotides, the CDR3 is TGCGCCAGCAGTGACGGACAAAACTATGGCTACACCTTC. This sequence encodes CASSDGQNYGYTF.

About this clone itself: This CDR3 is also generated by other DNA sequences in the sample. This chain joins TRBV30 and TRBJ1-5, with D possibly being TRBD1 (5 bases). V shed 0 bases and J shed 5 bases, with 11 bases lying between them. Germline values: CDR1 GTSNPN, CDR2 SVGIG (reference sequence). This CDR3 has 14 residues. CDR3: CAWSVRGGYQPQHF. The CDR3, as DNA: TGTGCCTGGAGTGTACGGGGCGGGTATCAGCCCCAGCATTTT.

This chain joins TRBV11-2 and TRBJ2-3; possibly TRBD2 for D (5 bases). Germline V gene sequence: CDR1 SGHAT, CDR2 FQNNGV. The CDR3 has 16 residues. Trimming took 1 base from V and 0 from J, leaving 11 bases between them. CDR3 sequence: CASSLGLAHSTDTQYF. The CDR3, as DNA: TGTGCCAGCAGCTTAGGGCTAGCTCATAGCACAGATACGCAGTATTTT. The full variable domain, with the rest looked up from reference TRBV11-2 and TRBJ2-3, is EAGVAQSPRYKIIEKRQSVAFWCNPISGHATLYWYQQILGQGPKLLIQFQNNGVVDDSQLPKDRFSAERLKGVDSTLKIQPAKLEDSAVYLCASSLGLAHSTDTQYFGPGTRLTVL.

The chain joins TRBV2 to TRBJ2-5; the match to TRBD1 covers 8 bases. Germline V gene lookup returns CDR1 SNHLY and CDR2 FYNNEI. The CDR3 sequence is 17 residues long. The J segment lost 4 bases and the V segment lost 4 bases, leaving 14 bases of the junction unmatched. CDR3 in amino acids: CASSGPDRGDLGETQYF. Written as DNA, the CDR3 is TGTGCCAGCAGTGGTCCCGACAGGGGCGACCTGGGAGAGACCCAGTACTTC.

The gene calls are TRBV19 and TRBJ1-2, with D maybe TRBD1 (6 bases). The V gene lost 7 bases and the J gene lost 6 bases, with 21 bases spanning the gap. The germline V gene has CDR1 LNHDA and CDR2 SQIVND (reference sequence). The CDR3 extends over 15 amino acids. Written as DNA, the CDR3 is TGTGCCAGTATCAAGCAATCGGGACACTCGAATGGCTACACCTTC. Translation: CASIKQSGHSNGYTF.

The chain uses TRBV3-1 (or the pseudogene TRBV3-2) and TRBJ2-1, with a tentative D call TRBD2 (5 bases). CDR1 and CDR2 (germline): LGHDT, YNNKEL (reference sequence). The length of the CDR3 is 15 residues. Trimming removed 6 bases from V and 3 bases from J, with 15 bases in between. The CDR3, as DNA: TGTGCCAGCAGTCCCGGGAAAGCCCGCTACAATGAGCAGTTCTTC. This translates into CASSPGKARYNEQFF.

The chain joins TRBV6-6 to TRBJ1-4, with D hard to call. The CDR3 spans 15 residues. V was shortened by 6 bases and J by 0 bases, with 11 bases between the two germline ends. In germline, CDR1 is MNHNY, CDR2 SVGAGI (reference sequence). CDR3 DNA: TGTGCCAGCAGCTCACGAGCAGCAACTAATGAAAAACTGTTTTTT. Translation: CASSSRAATNEKLFF.

The J gene is TRBJ1-2, the V gene TRBV29-1; D is unresolved. The CDR3 totals 14 residues. Trimming stripped 7 bases from V and 0 bases from J, with 15 bases between. The germline V gene encodes CDR1 SQVTM and CDR2 ANQGSEA. The CDR3 region is CSGIDRNSNYGYTF. The CDR3 DNA sequence: TGCAGCGGGATAGACCGAAATTCTAACTATGGCTACACCTTC.

The chain employs TRBV14 and TRBJ2-3, with TRBD1 matching over 10 bases. CDR1 and CDR2 from the germline V gene are SGHDN and FVKESK. This CDR3 has 16 amino acids. J lost 5 bases, V lost 1 base, and 6 bases had no gene match. The CDR3 coding sequence is TGTGCCAGCAGCCAAGTCCCGGGACAGGGGAGAGATACGCAGTATTTT. Translated, it gives CASSQVPGQGRDTQYF.

The V call is TRBV18, the J call TRBJ1-1; no clear D gene. Germline CDR1 reads KGHSH; CDR2 reads LQKENI. Trimming removed 5 bases from V and 0 bases from J, with 13 bases in between. The CDR3 has 15 residues. The CDR3 region is CASSSPVVLNTEAFF. The CDR3, as DNA: TGTGCCAGCTCATCCCCGGTGGTCCTGAACACTGAAGCTTTCTTT.

The V gene is TRBV6-2 or TRBV6-3, the J gene TRBJ1-5, with 8 positions matching TRBD1. Germline CDR1 MNHEY, CDR2 SVGEGT. The CDR3 consists of 12 residues. Trimming cost V 6 bases and J 10 bases; bases outside gene matches: 5. The CDR3 reads CASSDRGFPQHF. The CDR3 DNA reads TGTGCCAGCAGCGACAGGGGTTTCCCCCAGCATTTT.